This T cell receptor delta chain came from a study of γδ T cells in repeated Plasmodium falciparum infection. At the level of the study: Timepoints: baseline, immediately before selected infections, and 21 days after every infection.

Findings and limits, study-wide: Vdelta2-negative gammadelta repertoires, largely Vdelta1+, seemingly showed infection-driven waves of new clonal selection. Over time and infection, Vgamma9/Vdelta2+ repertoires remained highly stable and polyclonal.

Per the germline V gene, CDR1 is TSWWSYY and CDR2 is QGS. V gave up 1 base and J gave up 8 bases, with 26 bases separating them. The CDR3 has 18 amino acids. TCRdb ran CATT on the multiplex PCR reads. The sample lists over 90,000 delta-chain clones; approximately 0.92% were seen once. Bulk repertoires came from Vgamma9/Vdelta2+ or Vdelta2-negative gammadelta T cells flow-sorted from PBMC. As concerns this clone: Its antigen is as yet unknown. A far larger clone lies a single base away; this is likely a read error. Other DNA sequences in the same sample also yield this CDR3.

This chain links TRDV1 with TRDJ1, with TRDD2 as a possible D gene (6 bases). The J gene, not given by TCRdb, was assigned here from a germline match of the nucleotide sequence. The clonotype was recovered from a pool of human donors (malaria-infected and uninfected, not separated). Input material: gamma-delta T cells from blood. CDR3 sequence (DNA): TGTGCTCTTGGGGAACGGTTCCTAGCCCCTGGGATCCCAGCGAAACTCATCTTT. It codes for CALGERFLAPGIPAKLIF.